What follows are 17 T cell receptor beta chains derived from one specimen sequenced in a study of CD8 T cells in Susac syndrome. Random hexamers were used to reverse transcribe 0.5 to 1 ug of RNA. TCRdb ran MiXCR on the immunoSEQ multiplex PCR reads and lists one entry per CDR3 protein. In the table there are under 200,000 distinct CDR3 sequences, just under 95% of which are singletons. Material: CD4+ T cells from PBMCs. The receptors shown here come from a human donor in good health.

This chain connects TRBV9 to TRBJ1-1; tentatively, D is TRBD1 (5 bases). CDR3 length: 14 amino acids. CDR1 is SGDLS, CDR2 YYNGEE, per germline. Trimming removed 4 bases at V and 11 bases at J, with 21 bases between. CDR3 sequence: CASSREGSEGKAFF. The CDR3 DNA is TGTGCCAGCAGCCGTGAGGGATCGGAGGGGAAGGCTTTCTTT.

This rearrangement joins TRBV20-1 to TRBJ2-5; D might be TRBD1 or TRBD2, each matching 5 bases. The CDR3 spans 14 residues. V was pared by 2 bases and J by 10 bases, with 20 bases between. Germline V gene sequence: CDR1 DFQATT, CDR2 SNEGSKA (reference sequence). This CDR3 is CSARSPLQVEGQYF. The CDR3 coding sequence is TGCAGTGCTAGAAGCCCCTTACAGGTTGAGGGCCAGTACTTC.

The chain couples TRBV24-1 to TRBJ2-7, with 7 bases that match TRBD1. Per the germline V gene, CDR1 is KGHDR and CDR2 is SFDVKD. The V and J ends lost 4 bases and 3 bases, in that order; junction bases with no gene match: 5. This CDR3 contains 14 residues. The CDR3 spells CATSDGDSHYEQYF. The CDR3 coding sequence is TGTGCCACCAGTGACGGGGACAGTCACTACGAGCAGTACTTC.

This clonotype appeared a few times. This chain uses TRBV5-4 with TRBJ2-7, with a tentative D call TRBD1 (5 bases). The germline V gene has CDR1 SGHNT and CDR2 YYREEE (reference sequence). Trimming pared 0 bases from V and 0 bases from J, leaving 7 bases between. CDR3 size: 14 residues. CDR3 amino acids: CASSLDRSSYEQYF. Here the CDR3 DNA reads TGTGCCAGCAGCTTGGACAGGAGCTCCTACGAGCAGTACTTC.

The chain has TRBV7-2 and TRBJ1-1; no clear D gene. V shed 4 bases and J shed 4 bases, with 10 bases lying between them. This CDR3 has 13 amino acids. In germline, CDR1 is SGHTA, CDR2 FQGNSA. The CDR3 here is CASSSLWSTEAFF. The CDR3 nucleotides read TGTGCCAGCAGCTCACTATGGAGCACTGAAGCTTTCTTT. The full variable domain, rest sourced from reference TRBV7-2 and TRBJ1-1, is GAGVSQSPSNKVTEKGKDVELRCDPISGHTALYWYRQSLGQGLEFLIYFQGNSAPDKSGLPSDRFSAERTGGSVSTLTIQRTQQEDSAVYLCASSSLWSTEAFFGQGTRLTVV.

The V and J genes are TRBV18 and TRBJ1-1; D remains unclear. This CDR3 contains 12 residues. Trimming took off 2 bases at V and 7 bases at J, with 8 bases between the two ends. The germline gives CDR1 KGHSH, CDR2 LQKENI. The CDR3 coding sequence is TGTGCCAGCTCACCATTGGAAGGTGAAGCTTTCTTT. The encoded protein is CASSPLEGEAFF.

The V and J genes are TRBV9 and TRBJ2-7, with D perhaps TRBD2 (6 bases). V was trimmed by 2 bases and J by 2 bases, leaving 14 bases between them. The CDR3 contains 15 residues. CDR1 and CDR2 (germline): SGDLS, YYNGEE. The CDR3 region has the DNA TGTGCCAGCAGCGTCAATCCACTAGCCGCCTACGAGCAGTACTTC. Its protein product is CASSVNPLAAYEQYF.

The CDR3 spells CASSQAASQNIQYF. CDR3 nucleotides: TGTGCCAGCAGCCAAGCGGCTTCGCAAAACATTCAGTACTTC. The rearrangement joins TRBV3-1 to TRBJ2-4; D ambiguous. CDR3 length equals 14 residues. V was cut by 1 base and J by 5 bases, with 9 bases left in between. Germline CDR1 is LGHDT and CDR2 is YNNKEL (reference sequence).

J is TRBJ1-6 and V is TRBV28, with D possibly matching TRBD1 (5 bases). CDR3 length: 15 amino acids. The V end lost 6 bases, the J end lost 9 bases, and 18 bases lay between the germline ends. Germline CDR1 reads MDHEN; CDR2 reads SYDVKM. CDR3 residues: CASSLGRSGGSPLHF. CDR3 nucleotide sequence: TGTGCCAGCAGCCTGGGACGGAGCGGGGGTTCACCCCTCCACTTT.

This clonotype was detected only once. The V call is TRBV5-6, the J call TRBJ2-1; D remains unclear. Trimming removed 9 bases from V and 1 base from J, with 11 bases in between. CDR3 length: 13 residues. In germline, CDR1 is SGHDT, CDR2 YYEEEE. The CDR3 DNA follows: TGTGCCAAACAGATCTTATCCTACAATGAGCAGTTCTTC. This codes for CAKQILSYNEQFF. Using reference TRBV5-6 and TRBJ2-1 for the parts outside the CDR3, the full variable domain is DAGVTQSPTHLIKTRGQQVTLRCSPKSGHDTVSWYQQALGQGPQFIFQYYEEEERQRGNFPDRFSGHQFPNYSSELNVNALLLGDSALYLCAKQILSYNEQFFGPGTRLTVL.

The chain links TRBV12-3 or TRBV12-4 to TRBJ2-4, with a tentative D call TRBD2 (6 bases). The CDR3 totals 11 residues. Trimming took 2 bases from V and 12 from J, leaving 8 bases between them. The DNA for the CDR3 is TGTGCCAGCAGTTTAAGGGAGGCTCAGTACTTC. Amino acid sequence: CASSLREAQYF.

J is TRBJ2-3 and V is TRBV24-1; 9 bases match TRBD2. The CDR3 has 13 amino acids. Germline values: CDR1 KGHDR, CDR2 SFDVKD. Germline trimming cut 8 bases from V and 6 bases from J; bases unmatched to any gene: 5. The CDR3 region is CATTGTSSDTQYF. The CDR3 DNA reads TGTGCCACCACGGGGACTAGCTCTGATACGCAGTATTTT.

The chain is built from TRBV4-3 and TRBJ1-1; D gene ambiguous. Germline values: CDR1 LGHNA, CDR2 YSLEER. Between the trimmed V and J ends, which lost 1 base and 3 bases, there was a span of 9 bases. The CDR3 runs 14 residues. This chain's CDR3 is CASSQVSGHTEAFF. As DNA, the CDR3 is TGCGCCAGCAGCCAAGTATCCGGGCACACTGAAGCTTTCTTT.

This sequence joins TRBV20-1 and TRBJ2-3; 7 bases agree with TRBD2. The V gene end was trimmed by 3 bases and the J gene end by 3 bases; junction bases not matched to a gene: 12. CDR3 length equals 16 residues. The germline CDR1 and CDR2 sequences are DFQATT and SNEGSKA (reference sequence). The CDR3 region is CSARKGIGGTTDTQYF. The CDR3 DNA sequence: TGCAGTGCTAGGAAAGGGATCGGGGGGACTACAGATACGCAGTATTTT.

The genes are TRBV30 and TRBJ1-1; unclear D gene. This CDR3 is built from 12 residues. Deletions cut 3 bases from V and 10 bases from J, with 15 bases between. The germline V gene has CDR1 GTSNPN and CDR2 SVGIG (reference sequence). Here the CDR3 reads CAWSLFRNIAFF. The DNA of the CDR3 is TGTGCCTGGAGCCTTTTTAGGAATATAGCTTTCTTT. The variable domain in full, completed from reference TRBV30 and TRBJ1-1, reads SQTIHQWPATLVQPVGSPLSLECTVEGTSNPNLYWYRQAAGRGLQLLFYSVGIGQISSEVPQNLSASRPQDRQFILSSKKLLLSDSGFYLCAWSLFRNIAFFGQGTRLTVV.

The chain joins TRBV20-1 to TRBJ2-1; 12 bases map to TRBD1. This CDR3 comprises 16 residues. V lost 0 bases to trimming and J lost 2 bases; unmatched junction nucleotides: 2. Germline V gene lookup returns CDR1 DFQATT and CDR2 SNEGSKA (reference sequence). CDR3 nucleotides: TGCAGTGCTAGAGAGGGGACAGGGGGCACCTACAATGAGCAGTTCTTC. Its protein is CSAREGTGGTYNEQFF.

The chain uses TRBV9 and TRBJ2-1, with 8 bases aligning to TRBD2. Germline loops: CDR1 SGDLS, CDR2 YYNGEE. V dropped 2 bases and J dropped 7; count of bases not matched to a gene: 5. The length of the CDR3 is 14 residues. CDR3 residues: CASSVGRGANEQFF. CDR3 bases: TGTGCCAGCAGCGTCGGGCGGGGGGCAAATGAGCAGTTCTTC.